This T cell receptor (beta chain) is drawn from a study of CD8+ T cells in alopecia areata (dated by TCRdb to the late 2010s). Describing the broader study: To study T cell clonal expansion in alopecia areata, the researchers applied high-throughput TCRbeta sequencing to both the C3H/HeJ mouse model and human patients. Scalp clonality was compared across normal scalp (n=4), patchy alopecia areata scalp (n=8), and alopecia totalis/universalis scalp (n=8). In humans, TCRbeta sequencing was performed on scalp tissue and on sorted CD4+ and CD8+ peripheral blood T cells from healthy controls and from patients with patchy or totalis/universalis alopecia areata. immunoSEQ multiplex PCR using 35 Vbeta forward primers and 13 Jbeta reverse primers was used to amplify TCRbeta CDR3 regions. The RNA source kit depended on sample type: the PAXgene miRNA kit for fixed scalp, the miRNeasy kit for PBMCs, and the RNeasy kit for mouse skin. The research as a whole found: Shared TCR sequences between patients were less evident than in mice, which may be partly attributable to HLA diversity in the patient population. Scalp TCR repertoire analysis is complicated because resident alphabeta T cells in normal human skin are also sequenced, whereas mouse skin is dominated by gammadelta T cells. Higher clonality and more expanded CD8+ clones were observed in lesional scalp than in normal scalp, particularly in alopecia totalis/universalis, a finding suggestive of antigenic drive.

Library creation used the immunoSEQ multiplex PCR assay. RNA was extracted from all samples and reverse transcribed into cDNA as template for TCR sequencing. First-strand cDNA was synthesized with SuperScript III using a 2:1 mix of oligo-dT and random hexamers. A synthetic immune receptor repertoire was used to gauge amplification bias, and whatever bias remained was removed computationally. The authors' analysis ran thus. Raw reads were preprocessed to remove errors, and CDR3 was defined by IMGT conventions from the conserved cysteine to phenylalanine. Clonality was computed by normalizing Shannon entropy by log2 of the number of productive unique TCRs and subtracting the result from 1. Whether each scalp clone was CD4 or CD8 was inferred by checking scalp TCRbeta sequences against the CD4 and CD8 repertoires from sorted blood. TCRdb holds this immuneACCESS table with in-frame rearrangements only. Some clones are missing; in checked studies, unresolved V genes explain under half, and the rest has no known cause. V, J and clone size derive from that table, while D and trimming were established from the DNA sequence. This sample has 65,000 to 95,000 clones in its table, and about 53% of those were observed once. The ten largest account for under 6.5% of the sample.

With respect to this clone: Its antigen specificity is not known. The record has no base qualities; no much larger clone is one base away.

The germline ends are 14 bases apart after V is trimmed by 2 bases and J by 3 bases. The CDR3 spans 16 residues, from the cysteine through the phenylalanine. Only the CDR3 part of the read is kept: 48 bases, read in frame from the first base. Per the germline V gene (reference sequence), MNHNY is the CDR1 and SVGAGI is the CDR2. Lesional scalp punch biopsies and peripheral blood were obtained from alopecia areata patients. PBMCs were isolated by density centrifugation and stained for CD3, CD4 and CD8, and CD4+ and CD8+ T cells were sorted on a FACSAria. The untreated alopecia areata patients were recruited through a multicenter biomarker study. For roughly 5 biomarker-study patients, blood CD8+ T cells were further sorted into NKG2D-low and NKG2D-high fractions.

The source is a human donor with alopecia areata. Material: NKG2D-high CD8+ T cells sorted from blood. The sample's cell subset or site label is to be understood as: sorted CD8+ NKG2D-high blood T cells. The chain links TRBV6-6 with TRBJ2-1; TRBD2 is a weak D gene call, 6 bases matching. The DNA sequence reads TGTGCCAGCAGTTACGACGGGGAGGAGATCTACAATGAGCAGTTCTTC. The resulting protein is CASSYDGEEIYNEQFF.